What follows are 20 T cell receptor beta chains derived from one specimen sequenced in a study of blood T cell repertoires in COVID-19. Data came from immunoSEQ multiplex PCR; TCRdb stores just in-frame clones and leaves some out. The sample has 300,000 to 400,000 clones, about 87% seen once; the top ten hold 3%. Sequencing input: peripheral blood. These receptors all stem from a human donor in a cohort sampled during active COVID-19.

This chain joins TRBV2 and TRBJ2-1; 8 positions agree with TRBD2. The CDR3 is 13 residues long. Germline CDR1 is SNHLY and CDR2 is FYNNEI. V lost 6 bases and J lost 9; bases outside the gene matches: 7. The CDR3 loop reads CASRPGLVPEQFF. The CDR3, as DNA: TGTGCCAGCAGGCCGGGACTAGTTCCTGAGCAGTTCTTC.

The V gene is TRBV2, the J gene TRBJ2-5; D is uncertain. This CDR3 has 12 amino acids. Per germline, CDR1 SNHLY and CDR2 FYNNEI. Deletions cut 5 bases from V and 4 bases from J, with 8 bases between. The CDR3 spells CASSKRGETQYF. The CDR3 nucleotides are TGTGCCAGCAGTAAGCGAGGAGAGACCCAGTACTTC.

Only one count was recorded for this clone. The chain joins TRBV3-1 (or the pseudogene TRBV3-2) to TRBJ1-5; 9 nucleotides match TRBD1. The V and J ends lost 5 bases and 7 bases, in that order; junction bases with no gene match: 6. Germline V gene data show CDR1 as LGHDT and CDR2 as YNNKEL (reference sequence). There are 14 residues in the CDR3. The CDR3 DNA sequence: TGTGCCAGCAGCTGGACAGGGGAGGGACAGCCCCAGCATTTT. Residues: CASSWTGEGQPQHF.

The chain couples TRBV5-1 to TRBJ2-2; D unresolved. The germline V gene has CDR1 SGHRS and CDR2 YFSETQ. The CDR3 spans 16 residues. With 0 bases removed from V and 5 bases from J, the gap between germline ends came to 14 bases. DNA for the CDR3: TGCGCCAGCAGCTTGGTGGTGCGTCAAGAGACCGGGGAGCTGTTTTTT. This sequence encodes CASSLVVRQETGELFF.

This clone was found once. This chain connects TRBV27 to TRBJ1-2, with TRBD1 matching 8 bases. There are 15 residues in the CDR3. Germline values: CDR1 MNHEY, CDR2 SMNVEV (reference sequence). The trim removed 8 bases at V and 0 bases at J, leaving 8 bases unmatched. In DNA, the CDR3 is TGTGCCAGCCGGACGCAGACAGGGGCTAACTATGGCTACACCTTC. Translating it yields CASRTQTGANYGYTF.

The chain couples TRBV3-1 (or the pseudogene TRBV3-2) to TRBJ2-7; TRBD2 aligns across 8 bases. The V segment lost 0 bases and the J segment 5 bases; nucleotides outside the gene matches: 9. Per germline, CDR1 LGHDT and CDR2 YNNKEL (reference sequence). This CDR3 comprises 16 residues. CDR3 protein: CASSQEEGGGTDEQYF. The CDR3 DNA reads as TGTGCCAGCAGCCAAGAAGAAGGCGGGGGGACGGACGAGCAGTACTTC.

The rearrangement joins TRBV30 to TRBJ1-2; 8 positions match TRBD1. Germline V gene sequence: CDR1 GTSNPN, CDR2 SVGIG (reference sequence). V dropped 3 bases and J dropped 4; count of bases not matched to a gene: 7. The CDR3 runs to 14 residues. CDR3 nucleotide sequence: TGTGCCTGGAGACGGACAGGGTTTGGCTATGGCTACACCTTC. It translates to CAWRRTGFGYGYTF.

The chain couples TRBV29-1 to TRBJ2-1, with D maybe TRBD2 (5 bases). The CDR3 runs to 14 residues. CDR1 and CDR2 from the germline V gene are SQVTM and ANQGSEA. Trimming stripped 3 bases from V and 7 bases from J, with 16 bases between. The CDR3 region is CSVDGGPGRNEQFF. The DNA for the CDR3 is TGCAGCGTTGACGGCGGGCCGGGCCGAAATGAGCAGTTCTTC.

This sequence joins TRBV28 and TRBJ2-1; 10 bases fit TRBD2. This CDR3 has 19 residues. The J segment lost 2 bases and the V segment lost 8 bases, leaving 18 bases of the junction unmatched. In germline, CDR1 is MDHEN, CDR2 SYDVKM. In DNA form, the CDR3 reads TGTGCCAGCCCCCCCCGAGCTAGCGGGAGTCAACGTCCCTACAATGAGCAGTTCTTC. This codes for CASPPRASGSQRPYNEQFF.

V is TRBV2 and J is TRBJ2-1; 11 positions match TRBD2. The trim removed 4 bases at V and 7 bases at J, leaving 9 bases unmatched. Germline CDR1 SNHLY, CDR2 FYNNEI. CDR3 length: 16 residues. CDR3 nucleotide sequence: TGTGCCAGCAGTGCGGGTCCTAGCGGGGGGCATAATGAGCAGTTCTTC. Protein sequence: CASSAGPSGGHNEQFF.

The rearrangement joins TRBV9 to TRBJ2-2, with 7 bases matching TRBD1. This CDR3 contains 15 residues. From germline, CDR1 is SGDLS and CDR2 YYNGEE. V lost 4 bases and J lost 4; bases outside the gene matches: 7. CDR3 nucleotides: TGTGCCAGCAGCCTTTGGACAGGCCCCACCGGGGAGCTGTTTTTT. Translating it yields CASSLWTGPTGELFF.

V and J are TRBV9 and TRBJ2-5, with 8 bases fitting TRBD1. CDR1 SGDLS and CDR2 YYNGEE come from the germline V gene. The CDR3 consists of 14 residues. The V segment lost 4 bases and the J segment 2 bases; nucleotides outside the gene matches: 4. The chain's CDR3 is CASSTTGEQETQYF. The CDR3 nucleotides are TGTGCCAGCAGCACGACAGGGGAACAAGAGACCCAGTACTTC.

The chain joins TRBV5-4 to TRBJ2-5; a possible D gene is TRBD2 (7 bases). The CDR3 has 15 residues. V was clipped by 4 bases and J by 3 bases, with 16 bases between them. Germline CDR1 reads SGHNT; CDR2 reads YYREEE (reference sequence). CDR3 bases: TGTGCCAGCAGCCCCCAGGGCGGGGGCGAAGAGACCCAGTACTTC. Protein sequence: CASSPQGGGEETQYF.

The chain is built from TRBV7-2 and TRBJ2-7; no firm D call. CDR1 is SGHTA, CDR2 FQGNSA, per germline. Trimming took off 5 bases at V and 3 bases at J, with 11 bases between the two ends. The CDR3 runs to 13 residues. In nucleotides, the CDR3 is TGTGCCAGCAGCCTTAGAAGGAGCTACGAGCAGTACTTC. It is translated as CASSLRRSYEQYF.

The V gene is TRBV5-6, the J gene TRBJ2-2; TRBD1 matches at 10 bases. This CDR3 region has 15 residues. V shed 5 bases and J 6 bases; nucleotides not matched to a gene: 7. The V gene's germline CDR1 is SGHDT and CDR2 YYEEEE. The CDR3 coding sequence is TGTGCCAGCAGTTCCGACAGGGGGCTCGCCGGGGAGCTGTTTTTT. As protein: CASSSDRGLAGELFF. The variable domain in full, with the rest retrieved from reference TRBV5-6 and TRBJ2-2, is DAGVTQSPTHLIKTRGQQVTLRCSPKSGHDTVSWYQQALGQGPQFIFQYYEEEERQRGNFPDRFSGHQFPNYSSELNVNALLLGDSALYLCASSSDRGLAGELFFGEGSRLTVL.

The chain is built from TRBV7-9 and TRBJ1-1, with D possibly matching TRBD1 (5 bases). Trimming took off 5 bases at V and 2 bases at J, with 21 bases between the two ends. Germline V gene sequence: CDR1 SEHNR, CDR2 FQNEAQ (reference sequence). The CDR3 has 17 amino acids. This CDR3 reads CASSRNLKETDNTEAFF. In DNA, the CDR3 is TGTGCCAGCAGCCGAAACCTAAAAGAGACAGACAACACTGAAGCTTTCTTT.

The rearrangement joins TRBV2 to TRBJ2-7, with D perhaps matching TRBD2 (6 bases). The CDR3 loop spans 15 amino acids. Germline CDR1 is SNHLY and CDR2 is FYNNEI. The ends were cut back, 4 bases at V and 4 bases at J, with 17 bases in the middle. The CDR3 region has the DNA TGTGCCAGCAGTGCCGGGAAGGGAGGATTGTACGAGCAGTACTTC. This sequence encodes CASSAGKGGLYEQYF.

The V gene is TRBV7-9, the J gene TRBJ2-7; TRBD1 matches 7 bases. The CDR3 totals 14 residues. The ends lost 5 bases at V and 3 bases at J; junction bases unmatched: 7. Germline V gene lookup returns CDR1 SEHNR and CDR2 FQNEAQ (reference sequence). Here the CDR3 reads CASSPEDRYYEQYF. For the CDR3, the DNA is TGTGCCAGCAGCCCTGAGGACAGGTACTACGAGCAGTACTTC.

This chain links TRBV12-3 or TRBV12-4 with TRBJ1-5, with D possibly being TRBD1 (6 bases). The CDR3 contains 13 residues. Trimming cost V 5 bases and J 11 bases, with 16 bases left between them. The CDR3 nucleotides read TGTGCCAGCAGTACCTCTGGGACATCGGCCCAGCATTTT. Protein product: CASSTSGTSAQHF.

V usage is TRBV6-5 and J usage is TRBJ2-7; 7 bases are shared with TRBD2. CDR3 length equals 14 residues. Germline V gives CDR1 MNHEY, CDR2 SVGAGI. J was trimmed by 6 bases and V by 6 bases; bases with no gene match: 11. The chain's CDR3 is CASSDRVGRAEQYF. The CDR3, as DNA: TGTGCCAGCAGCGATCGGGTTGGGAGGGCCGAGCAGTACTTC.